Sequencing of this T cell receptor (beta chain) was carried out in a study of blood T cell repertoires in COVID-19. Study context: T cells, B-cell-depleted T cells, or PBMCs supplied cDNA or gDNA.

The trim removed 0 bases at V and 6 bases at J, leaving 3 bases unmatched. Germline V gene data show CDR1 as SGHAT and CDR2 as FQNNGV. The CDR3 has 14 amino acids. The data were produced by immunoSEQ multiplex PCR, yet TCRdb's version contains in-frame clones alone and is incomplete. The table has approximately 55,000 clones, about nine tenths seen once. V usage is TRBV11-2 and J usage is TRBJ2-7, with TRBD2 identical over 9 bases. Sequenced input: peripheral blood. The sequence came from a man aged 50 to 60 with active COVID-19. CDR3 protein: CASSLDARGGEQYF. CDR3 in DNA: TGTGCCAGCAGCTTAGACGCGCGGGGGGGCGAGCAGTACTTC.